This T cell receptor (beta chain) originates from a study of blood T cell repertoires in COVID-19. Study as a whole: Collection of acute and convalescent COVID-19 samples took place in the United States, Italy and Spain. Nucleic acid was either cDNA or gDNA, and it came from T cells, B-cell-depleted T cells, or PBMCs.

Germline values: CDR1 SGHRS, CDR2 YFSETQ. V lost 0 bases and J 1 base, leaving 16 bases between the germline ends. The CDR3 totals 17 residues. How the authors handled the data: Estimation of nucleated cell counts relied on the amplification of reference gene primers. Some clones are missing from TCRdb's copy, which holds only in-frame ones; the method was immunoSEQ multiplex PCR. V and J calls and clone size come straight from that table; D and trimming were deduced from the DNA. The sample shows about 66,000 clones, around 93% of them seen only once. The V and J genes are TRBV5-1 and TRBJ2-5, with a possible D match to TRBD2 (7 bases). The clonotype was recovered from a human donor in a cohort sampled during active COVID-19. The sample taken for sequencing was peripheral blood. CDR3 residues: CASSLVASAGAQETQYF. The CDR3, as DNA: TGCGCCAGCAGCTTGGTGGCTAGCGCGGGGGCCCAAGAGACCCAGTACTTC.